The present entry profiles one T cell receptor (beta chain) with its context. These data originate in a study of T cell changes during pregnancy in multiple sclerosis. Generated by immunoSEQ multiplex PCR, the TCRdb table keeps only in-frame clones and is missing some. The table has some 30,000 clones, roughly 90% seen once. The CDR3 is made up of 16 amino acids. V gave up 4 bases and J gave up 0 bases, with 13 bases separating them. Per germline, CDR1 SGHAT and CDR2 FQNNGV. Sequences were derived from CD8+ T cells from peripheral blood mononuclear cells, sampled in the second trimester of pregnancy. The rearrangement uses TRBV11-2 and TRBJ2-1; the D gene is possibly TRBD2 (6 bases). This sequence was found in a female donor with multiple sclerosis, enrolled in a pregnancy study. For the CDR3, the DNA is TGTGCCAGCAGCTCCCACGACGGGAGCTCCTACAATGAGCAGTTCTTC. The encoded protein is CASSSHDGSSYNEQFF. The entire variable domain, with the rest obtained from reference TRBV11-2 and TRBJ2-1, is as follows: EAGVAQSPRYKIIEKRQSVAFWCNPISGHATLYWYQQILGQGPKLLIQFQNNGVVDDSQLPKDRFSAERLKGVDSTLKIQPAKLEDSAVYLCASSSHDGSSYNEQFFGPGTRLTVL.